The 12 T cell receptor beta chains below all came from one sample that was sequenced in a study of patients and donors after allogeneic stem cell transplantation. TCRdb fed the RT-PCR reads into MiXCR, producing one record per CDR3 protein. The sample has some 150,000 distinct CDR3 sequences, over 35% seen once. Material: blood, either unsorted or a sorted T cell fraction (not recorded which). The receptor source for this set is a human donor who was either an allogeneic HSCT recipient or a stem cell or donor lymphocyte infusion donor (not recorded which). It is not recorded whose cells these are; they may come from a transplant donor.

The CDR3 reads CASSSNPGQQVGNTIYF. CDR3 DNA: TGCGCCAGCAGCTCCAACCCGGGACAGCAAGTTGGAAACACCATATATTTT. The chain has TRBV5-1 and TRBJ1-3, with 7 positions matching TRBD1. V shed 3 bases and J 3 bases; nucleotides not matched to a gene: 12. Germline CDR1 is SGHRS and CDR2 is YFSETQ. The CDR3 has 17 amino acids. The complete variable domain, with remaining parts taken from reference TRBV5-1 and TRBJ1-3, reads KAGVTQTPRYLIKTRGQQVTLSCSPISGHRSVSWYQQTPGQGLQFLFEYFSETQRNKGNFPGRFSGRQFSNSRSEMNVSTLELGDSALYLCASSSNPGQQVGNTIYFGEGSWLTVV.

This clonotype was counted ten times or more. The V and J genes are TRBV10-3 and TRBJ1-1; 12 positions match TRBD1. The V gene's germline CDR1 is ENHRY and CDR2 SYGVKD. The CDR3 loop spans 15 amino acids. V dropped 6 bases and J dropped 7; count of bases not matched to a gene: 9. The CDR3, as DNA: TGTGCCATCAGGGGACCCGGGACAGGGGGCAGTGAAGCTTTCTTT. Translation: CAIRGPGTGGSEAFF.

The J gene is TRBJ1-2, the V gene TRBV3-1; no definite D call. Germline V gene sequence: CDR1 LGHDT, CDR2 YNNKEL (reference sequence). The CDR3 covers 12 residues. V was cut by 3 bases and J by 7 bases, with 9 bases left in between. The CDR3 here is CASSHENGGYTF. CDR3 nucleotide sequence: TGTGCCAGCAGCCATGAGAACGGTGGCTACACCTTC.

This clonotype was counted a few times. J is TRBJ2-5 and V is TRBV27; 16 bases fit TRBD2. With V trimmed by 8 bases and J by 5 bases, 8 bases remained unmatched. Germline V lookup: CDR1 MNHEY, CDR2 SMNVEV (reference sequence). The CDR3 is made up of 16 amino acids. The CDR3 is CASSRGLAGGPETQYF. In DNA, the CDR3 is TGTGCCAGCTCACGGGGACTAGCGGGGGGGCCGGAGACCCAGTACTTC.

In this sample, this clonotype turned up a few times. This chain joins TRBV12-3 or TRBV12-4 and TRBJ1-1; D perhaps matches TRBD1 (6 bases). V lost 3 bases and J 5 bases, leaving 13 bases between the germline ends. The CDR3 covers 14 residues. The CDR3 here is CASSFGGGITEAFF. The DNA of the CDR3 is TGTGCCAGCAGTTTTGGAGGGGGTATTACTGAAGCTTTCTTT.

The chain has TRBV3-1 and TRBJ2-1; D unclear. The CDR3 loop spans 14 amino acids. Germline-derived CDR1 and CDR2 are LGHDT and YNNKEL (reference sequence). V shed 0 bases and J shed 13 bases, with 16 bases lying between them. CDR3 residues: CASSQDLLVSSQFF. In nucleotides, the CDR3 is TGTGCCAGCAGCCAAGATCTCTTGGTCTCTTCACAGTTCTTC.

This clonotype has more than one count but fewer than ten. The gene calls are TRBV6-1 and TRBJ1-5; the D is unclear. The CDR3 consists of 15 residues. Germline CDR1 and CDR2: MNHNS and SASEGT. Trimming removed 7 bases at V and 6 bases at J, with 19 bases between. CDR3 coding DNA: TGTGCCAGCAACTCTCCGACGGACCCTGGTCAGCCCCAGCATTTT. Translating it yields CASNSPTDPGQPQHF.

This clonotype was seen only a few times. The junction departs from the called germline gene at one end, perhaps through a read error. CDR3 DNA sequence: TGCAGTGCCAGAGACCGGTGGGCCGGAAACACCATATATTTT. It specifies CSARDRWAGNTIYF. The rearrangement uses TRBV20-1 and TRBJ1-3; D is unresolved. CDR3 length: 14 amino acids. Germline loops: CDR1 DFQATT, CDR2 SNEGSKA (reference sequence).

The sample holds a few counts of this clonotype. This rearrangement joins TRBV11-2 to TRBJ1-3, with D possibly TRBD1 on 5 matching bases. The CDR3 totals 14 residues. V lost 6 bases and J 2 bases, leaving 11 bases between the germline ends. CDR1 SGHAT and CDR2 FQNNGV come from the germline V gene. The CDR3 protein is CASRMAGAGNTIYF. The DNA for the CDR3 is TGTGCCAGCAGAATGGCGGGGGCTGGAAACACCATATATTTT. The full variable domain, with the rest looked up from reference TRBV11-2 and TRBJ1-3, is EAGVAQSPRYKIIEKRQSVAFWCNPISGHATLYWYQQILGQGPKLLIQFQNNGVVDDSQLPKDRFSAERLKGVDSTLKIQPAKLEDSAVYLCASRMAGAGNTIYFGEGSWLTVV.

This clonotype was seen a handful of times. The CDR3 region has the DNA TGCAGCGTTGTGCGGGACAGGGGAACCGGGGAGCTGTTTTTT. Translating gives CSVVRDRGTGELFF. This chain connects TRBV29-1 to TRBJ2-2, with 10 bases identical to TRBD1. Germline CDR1 is SQVTM and CDR2 is ANQGSEA. Germline trimming cut 4 bases from V and 5 bases from J; bases unmatched to any gene: 4. The length of the CDR3 is 14 residues.

This sequence joins TRBV6-5 and TRBJ1-6; no reliable D call. Trimming left V 0 bases short and J 7 bases short, with 13 bases between. CDR3 length: 16 amino acids. Per germline, CDR1 MNHEY and CDR2 SVGAGI. CDR3 DNA: TGTGCCAGCAGTTACTCTAACTCACCGGGGAATTCACCCCTCCACTTT. This encodes CASSYSNSPGNSPLHF.

The V call is TRBV5-1, the J call TRBJ2-1; the match to TRBD2 covers 8 bases. CDR3 length: 15 amino acids. Germline V gene sequence: CDR1 SGHRS, CDR2 YFSETQ. The V segment lost 4 bases and the J segment 6 bases; nucleotides outside the gene matches: 9. This CDR3 reads CASSPPAGGSNEQFF. CDR3 nucleotides: TGCGCCAGCAGCCCGCCTGCGGGGGGAAGCAATGAGCAGTTCTTC.